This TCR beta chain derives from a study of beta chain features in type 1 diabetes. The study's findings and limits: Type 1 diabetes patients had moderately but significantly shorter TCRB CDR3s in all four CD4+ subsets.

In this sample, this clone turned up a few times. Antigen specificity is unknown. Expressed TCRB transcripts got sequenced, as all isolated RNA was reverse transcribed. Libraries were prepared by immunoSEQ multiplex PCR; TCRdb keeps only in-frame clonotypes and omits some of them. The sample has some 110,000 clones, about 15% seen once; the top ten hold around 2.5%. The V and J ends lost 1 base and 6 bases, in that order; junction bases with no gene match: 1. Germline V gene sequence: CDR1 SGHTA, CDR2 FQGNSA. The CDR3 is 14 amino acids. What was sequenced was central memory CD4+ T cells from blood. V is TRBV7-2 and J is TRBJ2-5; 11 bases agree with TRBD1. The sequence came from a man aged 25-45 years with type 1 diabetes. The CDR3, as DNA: TGTGCCAGCAGCTTAGAGGACAGGGGGCAGACCCAGTACTTC. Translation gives CASSLEDRGQTQYF. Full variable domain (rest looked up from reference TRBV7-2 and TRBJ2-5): GAGVSQSPSNKVTEKGKDVELRCDPISGHTALYWYRQSLGQGLEFLIYFQGNSAPDKSGLPSDRFSAERTGGSVSTLTIQRTQQEDSAVYLCASSLEDRGQTQYFGPGTRLLVL.